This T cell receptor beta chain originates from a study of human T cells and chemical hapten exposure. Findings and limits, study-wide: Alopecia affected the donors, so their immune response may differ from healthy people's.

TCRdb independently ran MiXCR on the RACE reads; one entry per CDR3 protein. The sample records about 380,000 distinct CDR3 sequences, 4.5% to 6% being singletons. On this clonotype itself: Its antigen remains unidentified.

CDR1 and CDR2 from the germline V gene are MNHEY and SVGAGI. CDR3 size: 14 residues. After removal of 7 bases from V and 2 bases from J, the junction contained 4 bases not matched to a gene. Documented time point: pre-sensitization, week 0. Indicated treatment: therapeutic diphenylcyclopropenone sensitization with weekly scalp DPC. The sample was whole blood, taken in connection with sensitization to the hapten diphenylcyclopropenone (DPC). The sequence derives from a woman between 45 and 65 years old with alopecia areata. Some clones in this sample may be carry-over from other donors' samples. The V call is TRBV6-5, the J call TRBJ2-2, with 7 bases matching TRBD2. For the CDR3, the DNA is TGTGCCAGCAAGCGGGATGGAAACACCGGGGAGCTGTTTTTT. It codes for CASKRDGNTGELFF.